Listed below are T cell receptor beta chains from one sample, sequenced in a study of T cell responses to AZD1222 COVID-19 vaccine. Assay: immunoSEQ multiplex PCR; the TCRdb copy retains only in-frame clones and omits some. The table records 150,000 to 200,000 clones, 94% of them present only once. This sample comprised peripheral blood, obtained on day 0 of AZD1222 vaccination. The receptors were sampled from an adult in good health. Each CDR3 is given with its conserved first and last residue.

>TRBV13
CASSLGRGYEQYF
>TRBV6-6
CATGLGSQYF
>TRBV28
CASSLRVGTQYF
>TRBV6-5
CASLTGNTEAFF
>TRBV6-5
CASNQGPEAFF
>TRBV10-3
CAISDWVGTDTQYF
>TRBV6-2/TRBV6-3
CASSYSLWDNEQFF
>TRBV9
CASSADVAYGYTF
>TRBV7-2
CAAGWGPGNTIYF
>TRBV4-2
CASSGTDSYEQYF
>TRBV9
CASATGSGGYTF
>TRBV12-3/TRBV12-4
CASSTDSYGYTF
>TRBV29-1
CSIIDTRNYGYTF
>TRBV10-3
CAISGTGTGFNEQFF
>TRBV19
CASSIDAPWTFTDQPQHF
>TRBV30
CAWRAGNEKLFF
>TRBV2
CASSPGLASQETQYF
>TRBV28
CASSFRASVQPQHF
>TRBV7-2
CASSLGYSDSPLHF
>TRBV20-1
CSASSGSPYNEQFF
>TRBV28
CASSLLGENSPLHF
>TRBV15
CATSRGRGEDTEAFF
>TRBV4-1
CASSQGGATGTSGSYEQYF
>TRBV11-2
CASSRGGRGRFEQYF
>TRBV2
CASSGLPPGELFF
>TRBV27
CATRADFYGYTF
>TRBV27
CASSPTGTSGNTIYF
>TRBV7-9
CASSLGEGQPQHF
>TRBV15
CATSRVYRGEGTDTQYF
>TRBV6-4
CASSELAGEATDTQYF
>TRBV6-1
CASSEIGGGLGALNTEAFF
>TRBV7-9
CASSLEQQYEQYF
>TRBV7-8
CASSLIEKNTEAFF
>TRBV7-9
CASSFLSGAGNEQFF
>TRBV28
CASVGGRGSETQYF
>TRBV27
CASSLGAVGGSGSYEQYF
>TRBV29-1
CSVELRTVGEAFF
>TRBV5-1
CASSKLQGANTGELFF
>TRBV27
CASSPQVYEQYF
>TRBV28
CASTTSRGALYGYTF
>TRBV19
CASSTLRQGTYEQYF
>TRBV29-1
CSVAFLVSPSGGLAGGPNENEQFF
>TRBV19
CASSTSRPEAFF
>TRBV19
CASRGARRGYTF
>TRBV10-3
CAISELPAGANVLTF
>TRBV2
CASHNRGAKNYGYTF
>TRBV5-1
CASSLENSPLHF
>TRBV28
CASSFFSPLHF
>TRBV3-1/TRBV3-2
CASSRTGYGYTF
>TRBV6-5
CASRARIWSPLHF
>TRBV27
CASSRGVKETQYF
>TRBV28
CATEDSDGNQPQHF
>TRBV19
CASTSGTVTTNEKLFF
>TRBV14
CASSPKTSGTGELFF
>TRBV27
CASRKTGHDEQFF
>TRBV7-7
CASSLGEAGGSYEQYF
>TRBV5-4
CASIPRGGNTEAFF
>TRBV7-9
CASTPPLRSGANVLTF